The entry that follows covers one TCR beta chain sequence. The antigen is not known. The donors, all healthy, were Caucasians living in Russia, aged 6 to 90. This record comes from a study of blood T cells in healthy people across ages. For the second PCR, which ran for 7 to 11 cycles, a sample-barcoded 5' primer and a J-beta primer mix were used. Each CDR3 protein gets one entry after TCRdb re-called the 5' RACE reads with MiXCR. Among fewer than 1.5 million distinct CDR3 sequences listed, roughly 40% were seen once. Germline-derived CDR1 and CDR2 are GTSNPN and SVGIG (reference sequence). CDR3 size: 13 residues. V was cut by 2 bases and J by 3 bases, with 7 bases left in between. General study points: It was not known whether donors were CMV positive (a possible confounder of expanded clonotype changes). Naive T cell percentage showed a strong correlation with TCR beta diversity.

The gene calls are TRBV30 and TRBJ1-4; possible D gene TRBD1, 6 bases. The TCR originated in a young woman in good health. The material sequenced was blood. The CDR3 sequence is CAWSRGANEKLFF. CDR3 in DNA: TGTGCCTGGAGTAGGGGGGCTAATGAAAAACTGTTTTTT.